This T cell receptor (beta chain) was recorded in a study of blood T cell repertoires in COVID-19. About the study: From T cells, B-cell-depleted T cells, or PBMCs came the material, which was cDNA or gDNA.

This CDR3 is built from 14 residues. The germline CDR1 and CDR2 sequences are SGHRS and YFSETQ. V trimming: 4 bases; J trimming: 4 bases; junction bases outside the gene matches: 3. Generated by immunoSEQ multiplex PCR, the TCRdb table keeps only in-frame clones and is missing some. The table lists about 280,000 clones, 65% to 90% of them singletons. Sequenced material: peripheral blood. The J gene is TRBJ2-3, the V gene TRBV5-1; TRBD2 matches at 10 bases. This receptor was identified in a human donor in a cohort sampled during active COVID-19. The CDR3 DNA follows: TGCGCCAGCAGCCCCGGGACTAGCGCAGATACGCAGTATTTT. This sequence encodes CASSPGTSADTQYF.